The 4 T cell receptor beta chains below were found in one sample sequenced in a study of identical twins. TCRdb fed the 5' RACE reads into MiXCR, producing one record per CDR3 protein. The sample lists 690,000 or so distinct CDR3 sequences; approximately 6% were seen once. Sequenced: naive T cells sorted from blood. Source of these receptors: a man aged 18 to 30 in good health.

This clonotype was picked up many times. This chain uses TRBV28 with TRBJ1-4; the D gene is possibly TRBD1 (6 bases). This CDR3 is 14 amino acids long. Trimming took 6 bases from V and 8 from J, leaving 16 bases between them. CDR1 is MDHEN and CDR2 is SYDVKM in the germline V gene. In DNA, the CDR3 is TGTGCCAGCAGCCACAGGGTCACGGAGGAAAAACTGTTTTTT. Protein sequence: CASSHRVTEEKLFF.

There are a few counts of this clonotype. The V and J genes are TRBV7-2 and TRBJ2-1; 14 nucleotides align to TRBD2. V lost 5 bases, J lost 8 bases, and 8 bases stayed unmatched. This CDR3 spans 16 amino acids. CDR1 and CDR2 from the germline V gene are SGHTA and FQGNSA. The CDR3 DNA is TGTGCCAGCAGCCCAGGGACTAGCGGGAGCAGGTATGAGCAGTTCTTC. Protein sequence: CASSPGTSGSRYEQFF.

This clonotype has only a few counts. The V gene is TRBV7-9, the J gene TRBJ1-1, with D possibly TRBD1 on 6 matching bases. The length of the CDR3 is 14 residues. Germline V gives CDR1 SEHNR, CDR2 FQNEAQ (reference sequence). The ends were cut back, 4 bases at V and 1 base at J, with 10 bases in the middle. The CDR3 here is CASSWGQQNTEAFF. Here the CDR3 DNA reads TGTGCCAGCAGCTGGGGGCAGCAGAACACTGAAGCTTTCTTT.

Only a few counts were recorded for this clonotype. The V and J genes are TRBV28 and TRBJ2-5; TRBD1 is a possible D gene (5 bases). Trimming removed 8 bases at V and 6 bases at J, with 19 bases between. This CDR3 region has 14 residues. Looked up from germline, CDR1 is MDHEN and CDR2 is SYDVKM. The CDR3 DNA reads TGTGCCAGCGGCTGGGGTAGGGGAAGGAAGACCCAGTACTTC. Encoded protein: CASGWGRGRKTQYF.